This T cell receptor beta chain emerged from a study of OX40 agonist ivuxolimab in advanced cancers. V lost 4 bases to trimming and J lost 5 bases, with 15 bases between them. The germline V gene has CDR1 SGHDT and CDR2 YYEEEE. This CDR3 has 15 amino acids. The assay was immunoSEQ multiplex PCR, and TCRdb's table has in-frame clones only and misses some. The sample includes 45,000 or so clones, less than 90% seen only once; the top ten take around 6.8%. Here the sequenced sample was CD4+ or CD8+ T cells sorted from blood, taken in a trial of the OX40 agonist ivuxolimab. This TCR came from an adult with an advanced solid tumor such as melanoma, head and neck, liver or kidney cancer. V and J are TRBV5-6 and TRBJ2-2; D is uncertain. The CDR3: CASSKSSLRTGELFF. Here the CDR3 DNA reads TGTGCCAGCAGCAAGTCCTCCTTAAGGACCGGGGAGCTGTTTTTT.